The 32 T cell receptor beta chains below were found in one sample sequenced in a study of shared clonotypes between healthy human individuals (dated by TCRdb to 2020 to 2022). For the CD8 naive samples, CD45RO-negative cells were positively selected for CCR7, yielding a CD45RA+CCR7+ population from which TemRA cells were excluded. Library creation used the immunoSEQ multiplex PCR assay. TCRdb provides this immuneACCESS table in a form limited to in-frame rearrangements. Some clones are lacking; in checked studies, under half of them reflect an unresolved V gene, and why the rest are absent is not known. This sample gives around 2.1 million clones in total; roughly 91% of them show up just once. The leading ten clones occupy over 1.5% of the sample. Sequenced input: naive CD8+ T cells from PBMCs. The sample's cell subset or site label, decoded: CD45RA+CCR7+. The source is a man aged 18 to 35 in good health. Some clones in this sample may be carry-over from other donors' samples.

The CDR3 coding sequence is TGCGCCAGCAGCCATGTCAAGCGGACCTACGAGCAGTACTTC. As protein: CASSHVKRTYEQYF. The chain combines TRBV4-1 with TRBJ2-7; a possible D gene is TRBD2 (5 bases). Germline values: CDR1 MGHRA, CDR2 YSYEKL. V lost 3 bases, J lost 2 bases, and 11 bases lay in between. The CDR3 is 14 residues long.

The chain joins TRBV4-2 to TRBJ2-1; unclear D gene. CDR1 is LGHNA, CDR2 YNFKEQ, per germline. The CDR3 contains 17 residues. V lost 2 bases to trimming and J lost 9 bases, with 23 bases between them. CDR3 DNA sequence: TGTGCCAGCAGCCAACCCGTATATTCCCTAGACAATGTTGAGCAGTTCTTC. Translated: CASSQPVYSLDNVEQFF.

To note about this clone: Other DNA sequences in this specimen translate into the identical CDR3. The rearrangement links TRBV7-9 to TRBJ1-2, with a tentative D call TRBD1 (6 bases). The germline V gene encodes CDR1 SEHNR and CDR2 FQNEAQ (reference sequence). This CDR3 is built from 13 residues. V was pared by 5 bases and J by 4 bases, with 11 bases between. CDR3 protein: CASSPGGGYGYTF. For the CDR3, the DNA is TGTGCCAGCAGCCCAGGAGGGGGCTATGGCTACACCTTC.

This clone was seen only a few times. The chain combines TRBV2 with TRBJ1-5; possible D gene TRBD1, 5 bases. CDR1 is SNHLY and CDR2 is FYNNEI in the germline V gene. Between the trimmed V and J ends, which lost 4 bases and 15 bases, there was a span of 25 bases. The CDR3 is 15 residues long. CDR3 protein: CASSARQGLNAYWHF. The CDR3, as DNA: TGTGCCAGCAGTGCAAGGCAGGGCCTCAATGCATACTGGCATTTT.

Of note for this clone: The same CDR3 also results from other DNA sequences found in this sample. This sequence joins TRBV5-6 and TRBJ1-2; tentatively, D is TRBD1 (5 bases). V was clipped by 0 bases and J by 4 bases, with 7 bases between them. The CDR3 covers 13 residues. Germline V lookup: CDR1 SGHDT, CDR2 YYEEEE. CDR3 sequence (DNA): TGTGCCAGCAGCTTGGGGAGGGGCTATGGCTACACCTTC. Protein product: CASSLGRGYGYTF. The variable domain in full, with the rest retrieved from reference TRBV5-6 and TRBJ1-2, is DAGVTQSPTHLIKTRGQQVTLRCSPKSGHDTVSWYQQALGQGPQFIFQYYEEEERQRGNFPDRFSGHQFPNYSSELNVNALLLGDSALYLCASSLGRGYGYTFGSGTRLTVV.

The gene calls are TRBV27 and TRBJ2-2, with a weak D call TRBD1 (5 bases). V dropped 6 bases and J dropped 1 base, with 6 bases sitting between them. The germline gives CDR1 MNHEY, CDR2 SMNVEV (reference sequence). CDR3 size: 13 residues. The CDR3: CASSQGNTGELFF. CDR3 nucleotides: TGTGCCAGCAGCCAGGGGAACACCGGGGAGCTGTTTTTT.

The rearrangement uses TRBV9 and TRBJ2-7, with D tentatively TRBD1 (5 bases). V was clipped by 1 base and J by 5 bases, with 13 bases between them. The CDR3 loop spans 14 amino acids. Germline CDR1 and CDR2: SGDLS and YYNGEE. The CDR3 bases are TGTGCCAGCAGCGTATCCCCCAGGGAACACGAGCAGTACTTC. Encoded protein: CASSVSPREHEQYF. The full variable domain, rest sourced from reference TRBV9 and TRBJ2-7, is DSGVTQTPKHLITATGQRVTLRCSPRSGDLSVYWYQQSLDQGLQFLIQYYNGEERAKGNILERFSAQQFPDLHSELNLSSLELGDSALYFCASSVSPREHEQYFGPGTRLTVT.

The V gene is TRBV19, the J gene TRBJ1-2; D gene ambiguous. The CDR3 consists of 14 residues. Germline V CDR1 and CDR2: LNHDA, SQIVND (reference sequence). Trimming took off 5 bases at V and 4 bases at J, with 14 bases between the two ends. The CDR3 nucleotides are TGTGCCAGTAGTCCTCCCGTGGCACCCTATGGCTACACCTTC. Encoded protein: CASSPPVAPYGYTF.

This clone occurred once. The junction departs from germline at one end; a sequencing error may be responsible. The chain couples TRBV6-5 to TRBJ2-7; tentatively, D is TRBD1 (6 bases). This CDR3 spans 16 amino acids. Germline CDR1 and CDR2: MNHEY and SVGAGI. The CDR3 DNA reads as TGTGCCAGCAGTCACTCCCGGACAGTGGGGTTATACGAGCAGTACTTC. Translation gives CASSHSRTVGLYEQYF.

This clone was recorded once. The chain joins TRBV5-6 to TRBJ2-1; TRBD2 agrees at 7 bases. V shed 5 bases, J shed 10 bases, and the junction held 15 bases outside the gene matches. This CDR3 spans 15 amino acids. The germline V gene encodes CDR1 SGHDT and CDR2 YYEEEE. The CDR3 DNA reads as TGTGCCAGCAGTCTACCGGGGCGGGAGTCAGCCGAGCAGTTCTTC. The encoded protein is CASSLPGRESAEQFF.

With regard to this clone: The identical CDR3 is also encoded by other nucleotide sequences in the sample. The genes are TRBV29-1 and TRBJ2-7, with 8 nucleotides matching TRBD2. Germline assignment: CDR1 SQVTM and CDR2 ANQGSEA. V trimming: 4 bases; J trimming: 3 bases; junction bases outside the gene matches: 2. This CDR3 is 12 amino acids long. The CDR3 DNA reads as TGCAGCGTTGGGCGGGGGGACTACGAGCAGTACTTC. Protein: CSVGRGDYEQYF.

The V call is TRBV30, the J call TRBJ2-7, with D possibly TRBD2 on 6 matching bases. The CDR3 loop spans 10 amino acids. Germline loops: CDR1 GTSNPN, CDR2 SVGIG (reference sequence). V lost 3 bases and J lost 6, with 6 bases in between. Here the CDR3 reads CAWRGGEQYF. The CDR3 coding sequence is TGTGCCTGGAGGGGAGGCGAGCAGTACTTC.

This sequence joins TRBV29-1 and TRBJ2-1; D possibly corresponds to TRBD1 (6 bases). CDR1 is SQVTM and CDR2 is ANQGSEA in the germline V gene. The CDR3 is 13 residues long. V was shortened by 8 bases and J by 3 bases, with 14 bases between the two germline ends. The CDR3 here is CSSVRGNYNEQFF. The CDR3 DNA is TGCAGCTCAGTGAGGGGGAACTACAATGAGCAGTTCTTC.

The V gene is TRBV14, the J gene TRBJ1-1; D not resolved. This CDR3 is 17 amino acids long. The V end was cut by 3 bases, the J end by 1 base, with 18 bases between. From germline, CDR1 is SGHDN and CDR2 FVKESK. In DNA, the CDR3 is TGTGCCAGCAGCCACTCTCCGGCCCGTACACCGAACACTGAAGCTTTCTTT. Amino acid sequence: CASSHSPARTPNTEAFF.

The gene calls are TRBV25-1 and TRBJ1-4, with D hard to call. V was clipped by 7 bases and J by 5 bases, with 17 bases between them. Germline CDR1 and CDR2: MGHDK and SYGVNS. This CDR3 has 15 amino acids. CDR3 sequence: CASIGRQDGNEKLFF. DNA of the CDR3: TGTGCCAGCATCGGTCGCCAGGACGGGAATGAAAAACTGTTTTTT.

V usage is TRBV19 and J usage is TRBJ2-2, with D possibly TRBD1 on 6 matching bases. CDR1 LNHDA and CDR2 SQIVND come from the germline V gene (reference sequence). CDR3 length equals 14 residues. V lost 7 bases, J lost 7 bases, and 16 bases lay in between. The CDR3 protein is CASTQGEGVGELFF. CDR3 coding DNA: TGTGCCAGTACACAGGGCGAGGGGGTCGGGGAGCTGTTTTTT.

The chain is built from TRBV27 and TRBJ1-2, with D perhaps TRBD1 (5 bases). Trimming took off 10 bases at V and 4 bases at J, with 22 bases between the two ends. Germline loops: CDR1 MNHEY, CDR2 SMNVEV (reference sequence). The CDR3 has 15 amino acids. The CDR3 here is CATSPGSGPSYGYTF. The CDR3 nucleotides read TGTGCCACTTCACCCGGCTCAGGGCCTTCCTATGGCTACACCTTC.

CDR3 DNA: TGTGCCAGCAGCACCCGGGAAGGCCGCTCCTACGAGCAGTACTTC. Translated: CASSTREGRSYEQYF. The chain employs TRBV7-6 and TRBJ2-7, with D perhaps matching TRBD2 (5 bases). Trimming left V 5 bases short and J 0 bases short, with 14 bases between. Germline V gene data show CDR1 as SGHVS and CDR2 as FNYEAQ. The CDR3 length is 15 residues.

The chain links TRBV9 to TRBJ1-5; the match to TRBD1 covers 10 bases. Germline V lookup: CDR1 SGDLS, CDR2 YYNGEE. V dropped 3 bases and J dropped 6; count of bases not matched to a gene: 6. The CDR3 contains 15 residues. This CDR3 is CASSAGQGGIQPQHF. The CDR3 DNA reads as TGTGCCAGCAGCGCAGGACAGGGGGGTATTCAGCCCCAGCATTTT.

The V and J genes are TRBV28 and TRBJ1-1; no reliable D call. The germline V and J ends were trimmed by 1 base and 0 bases, with 18 bases remaining between them. The CDR3 totals 18 residues. Germline V gene sequence: CDR1 MDHEN, CDR2 SYDVKM. In DNA form, the CDR3 reads TGTGCCAGCAGTTTATTCAGATCCCGGAGCTTTATGAACACTGAAGCTTTCTTT. This codes for CASSLFRSRSFMNTEAFF.

The rearrangement joins TRBV6-5 to TRBJ2-7; D remains ambiguous. The CDR3 contains 14 residues. Germline V gene data show CDR1 as MNHEY and CDR2 as SVGAGI. V lost 7 bases and J lost 5, with 18 bases in between. The CDR3 bases are TGTGCCAGCAACGACCCTGGATGGAGCAACGAGCAGTACTTC. This encodes CASNDPGWSNEQYF.

This sequence joins TRBV2 and TRBJ2-7, with D possibly TRBD2 on 5 matching bases. Between the trimmed V and J ends, which lost 0 bases and 2 bases, there was a span of 8 bases. CDR3 size: 14 residues. Looked up from germline, CDR1 is SNHLY and CDR2 is FYNNEI. The CDR3 sequence: CASSEAAGTYEQYF. DNA for the CDR3: TGTGCCAGCAGTGAAGCAGCCGGGACCTACGAGCAGTACTTC.

This clone was found once. The gene calls are TRBV9 and TRBJ2-3, with 7 bases lining up with TRBD2. The length of the CDR3 is 15 residues. In germline, CDR1 is SGDLS, CDR2 YYNGEE. After removal of 3 bases from V and 4 bases from J, the junction contained 8 bases not matched to a gene. The CDR3 protein is CASSGRWRESDTQYF. CDR3 in DNA: TGTGCCAGCAGCGGACGCTGGCGGGAGTCAGATACGCAGTATTTT.

Concerning this clone itself: A read error may account for a junction end that differs from germline. The V and J genes are TRBV4-1 and TRBJ2-3; no reliable D call. This CDR3 has 13 residues. Germline CDR1 is MGHRA and CDR2 is YSYEKL. CDR3 protein: CASSQVLTASSDF. The CDR3 bases are TGCGCCAGCAGCCAGGTCCTCACGGCCTCCTCGGATTTT.

V and J are TRBV15 and TRBJ2-7; TRBD1 matches 11 bases. The CDR3 has 16 residues. V shed 5 bases and J 2 bases; nucleotides not matched to a gene: 8. Germline CDR1 and CDR2: LNHNV and YYDKDF (reference sequence). This CDR3 reads CATSRLPGQGAYEQYF. The CDR3 DNA follows: TGTGCCACCAGCCGCTTACCGGGACAGGGGGCCTACGAGCAGTACTTC.

This chain connects TRBV14 to TRBJ2-3; D may be TRBD2 (6 bases). The CDR3 consists of 17 residues. Germline V CDR1 and CDR2: SGHDN, FVKESK. V dropped 0 bases and J dropped 0 bases, with 13 bases sitting between them. The CDR3 sequence: CASSQDALAYSTDTQYF. The CDR3 nucleotides read TGTGCCAGCAGCCAAGATGCACTAGCATATAGCACAGATACGCAGTATTTT.

V and J are TRBV28 and TRBJ1-5; D gene unclear. CDR3 length: 17 amino acids. Germline V gene data show CDR1 as MDHEN and CDR2 as SYDVKM. The germline V and J ends were trimmed by 8 bases and 0 bases, with 20 bases remaining between them. The chain's CDR3 is CASLDVVLSYSNQPQHF. The CDR3 bases are TGTGCCAGCCTGGACGTAGTCCTCTCCTATAGCAATCAGCCCCAGCATTTT.

The V and J genes are TRBV7-8 and TRBJ2-2; a possible D gene is TRBD2 (5 bases). Between the trimmed V and J ends, which lost 4 bases and 0 bases, there was a span of 15 bases. CDR1 is SGHVS, CDR2 FQNEAQ, per germline. The CDR3 consists of 17 residues. The chain's CDR3 is CASSSKPGYANTGELFF. In DNA form, the CDR3 reads TGTGCCAGCAGCTCCAAGCCGGGATACGCGAACACCGGGGAGCTGTTTTTT.

This chain connects TRBV10-3 to TRBJ1-1, with TRBD1 matching 8 bases. The CDR3 runs 13 residues. Germline V lookup: CDR1 ENHRY, CDR2 SYGVKD. The V segment lost 7 bases and the J segment 1 base; nucleotides outside the gene matches: 2. CDR3 residues: CAITGQGNTEAFF. The CDR3 DNA reads as TGTGCCATCACCGGACAGGGGAACACTGAAGCTTTCTTT.

The J gene is TRBJ2-1, the V gene TRBV27; D unresolved. In germline, CDR1 is MNHEY, CDR2 SMNVEV (reference sequence). The V and J ends lost 6 bases and 6 bases respectively, with 18 bases between them. This CDR3 region has 15 residues. CDR3 in amino acids: CASRPPLRESNEQFF. In DNA form, the CDR3 reads TGTGCCAGCAGACCCCCCCTACGAGAGTCCAATGAGCAGTTCTTC.

This clone was seen a single time. The V and J genes are TRBV19 and TRBJ2-7; TRBD2 matches at 11 bases. The CDR3 covers 14 residues. Germline V lookup: CDR1 LNHDA, CDR2 SQIVND (reference sequence). V gave up 8 bases and J gave up 2 bases; unmatched junction bases: 5. The CDR3 region is CASRISGRAYEQYF. The CDR3 DNA sequence: TGTGCCAGTCGGATTAGCGGGAGGGCCTACGAGCAGTACTTC.

On this clone: Relative to the germline gene, one junction end is altered; a read error may explain this. The chain recombines TRBV15 with TRBJ2-3; D unresolved. Germline-derived CDR1 and CDR2 are LNHNV and YYDKDF (reference sequence). This CDR3 has 16 amino acids. CDR3 nucleotide sequence: TGTGCCACCAGCAGGGACGTCGAACCCGTCACAGATACGCGGTATTTT. This encodes CATSRDVEPVTDTRYF.